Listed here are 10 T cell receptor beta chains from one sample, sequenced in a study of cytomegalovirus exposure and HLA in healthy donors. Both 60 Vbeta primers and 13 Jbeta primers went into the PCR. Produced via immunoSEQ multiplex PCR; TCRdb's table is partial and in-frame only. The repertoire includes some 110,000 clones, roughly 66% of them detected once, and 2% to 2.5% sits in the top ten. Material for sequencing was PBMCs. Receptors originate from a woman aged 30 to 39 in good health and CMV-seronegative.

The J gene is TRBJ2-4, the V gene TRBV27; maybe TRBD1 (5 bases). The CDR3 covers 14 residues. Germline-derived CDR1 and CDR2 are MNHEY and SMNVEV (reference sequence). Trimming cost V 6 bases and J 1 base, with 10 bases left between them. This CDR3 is CASSIGDAKNIQYF. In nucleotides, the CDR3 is TGTGCCAGCAGCATAGGGGATGCCAAAAACATTCAGTACTTC.

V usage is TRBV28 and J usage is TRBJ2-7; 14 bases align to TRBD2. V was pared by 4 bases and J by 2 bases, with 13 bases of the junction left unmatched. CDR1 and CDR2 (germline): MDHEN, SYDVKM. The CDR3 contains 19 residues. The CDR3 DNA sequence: TGTGCCAGCAGTTCGCCCACGGGACTAGCGGGAGTACACGCCTACGAGCAGTACTTC. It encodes CASSSPTGLAGVHAYEQYF.

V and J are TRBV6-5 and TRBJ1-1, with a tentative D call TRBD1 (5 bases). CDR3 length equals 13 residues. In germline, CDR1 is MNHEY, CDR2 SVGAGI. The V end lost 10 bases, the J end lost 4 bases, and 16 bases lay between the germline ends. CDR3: CATTPGGSTEAFF. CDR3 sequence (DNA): TGTGCCACCACCCCCGGGGGAAGCACTGAAGCTTTCTTT.

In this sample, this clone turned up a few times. The CDR3, as DNA: TGCAGCGTTGAATCGGGGGTAGAGACCCAGTACTTC. It specifies CSVESGVETQYF. The chain links TRBV29-1 to TRBJ2-5, with a possible D match to TRBD2 (6 bases). Germline V gene sequence: CDR1 SQVTM, CDR2 ANQGSEA. V was pared by 2 bases and J by 4 bases, with 8 bases between. The CDR3 covers 12 residues.

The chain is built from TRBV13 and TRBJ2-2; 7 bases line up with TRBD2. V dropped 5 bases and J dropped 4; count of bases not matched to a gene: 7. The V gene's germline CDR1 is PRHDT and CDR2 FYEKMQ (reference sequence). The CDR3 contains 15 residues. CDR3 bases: TGTGCCAGCAGCGGAGGAGCGGGATCCACCGGGGAGCTGTTTTTT. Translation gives CASSGGAGSTGELFF.

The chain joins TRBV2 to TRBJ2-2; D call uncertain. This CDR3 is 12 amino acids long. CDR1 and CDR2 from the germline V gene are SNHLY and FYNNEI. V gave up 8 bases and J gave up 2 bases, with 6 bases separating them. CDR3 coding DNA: TGTGCCAGCCGACTCAACACCGGGGAGCTGTTTTTT. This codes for CASRLNTGELFF.

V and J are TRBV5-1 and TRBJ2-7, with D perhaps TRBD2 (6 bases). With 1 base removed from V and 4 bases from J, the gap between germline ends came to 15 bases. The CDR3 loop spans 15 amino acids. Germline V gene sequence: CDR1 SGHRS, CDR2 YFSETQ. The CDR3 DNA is TGCGCCAGCAGCTTGTCGCCCGGGAGAGGGTACGAGCAGTACTTC. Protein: CASSLSPGRGYEQYF. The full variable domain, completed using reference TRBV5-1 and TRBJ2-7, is KAGVTQTPRYLIKTRGQQVTLSCSPISGHRSVSWYQQTPGQGLQFLFEYFSETQRNKGNFPGRFSGRQFSNSRSEMNVSTLELGDSALYLCASSLSPGRGYEQYFGPGTRLTVT.

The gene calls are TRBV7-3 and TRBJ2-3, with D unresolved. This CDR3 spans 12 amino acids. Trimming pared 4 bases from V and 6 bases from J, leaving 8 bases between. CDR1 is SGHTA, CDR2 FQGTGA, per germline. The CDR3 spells CASSSGTDTQYF. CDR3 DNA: TGTGCCAGCAGCTCCGGTACCGATACGCAGTATTTT. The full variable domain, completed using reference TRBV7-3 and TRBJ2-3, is GAGVSQTPSNKVTEKGKYVELRCDPISGHTALYWYRQSLGQGPEFLIYFQGTGAADDSGLPNDRFFAVRPEGSVSTLKIQRTERGDSAVYLCASSSGTDTQYFGPGTRLTVL.

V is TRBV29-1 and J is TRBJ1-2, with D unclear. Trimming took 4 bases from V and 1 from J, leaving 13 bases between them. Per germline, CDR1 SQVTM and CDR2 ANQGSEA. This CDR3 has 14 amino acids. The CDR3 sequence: CSVGSRSSNYGYTF. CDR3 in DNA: TGCAGCGTTGGGTCCCGGAGCAGTAACTATGGCTACACCTTC. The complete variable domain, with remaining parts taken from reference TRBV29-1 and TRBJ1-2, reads SAVISQKPSRDICQRGTSLTIQCQVDSQVTMMFWYRQQPGQSLTLIATANQGSEATYESGFVIDKFPISRPNLTFSTLTVSNMSPEDSSIYLCSVGSRSSNYGYTFGSGTRLTVV.

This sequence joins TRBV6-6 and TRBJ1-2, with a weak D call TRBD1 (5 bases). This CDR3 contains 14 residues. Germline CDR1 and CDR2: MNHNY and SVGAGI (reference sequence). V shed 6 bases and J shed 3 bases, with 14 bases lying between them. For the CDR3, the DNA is TGTGCCAGCAGAACAGGAGCACGGGACTATGGCTACACCTTC. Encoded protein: CASRTGARDYGYTF.